Listed here are 9 T cell receptor beta chains from one sample, sequenced in a study of neoadjuvant anti-PD-1 for oral cavity cancer. Data came from immunoSEQ multiplex PCR; TCRdb stores just in-frame clones and leaves some out. This table has about 10,000 clones, about three fifths appearing once. The time point is: after neoadjuvant nivolumab, at surgical resection. The starting material was PBMCs, obtained after nivolumab (anti-PD-1) treatment. The receptors were sampled from a person aged 35-79 years with oral cavity squamous cell carcinoma.

This clone was seen a few times. V and J are TRBV28 and TRBJ1-2; 10 bases are a match to TRBD1. V lost 7 bases and J lost 7; bases outside the gene matches: 9. The length of the CDR3 is 14 residues. Per germline, CDR1 MDHEN and CDR2 SYDVKM. The CDR3 DNA follows: TGTGCCAGCACCATGGGACAGGGGAGAAGTGGCTACACCTTC. It yields the protein CASTMGQGRSGYTF.

This rearrangement joins TRBV5-4 to TRBJ1-1, with D hard to call. This CDR3 spans 13 amino acids. Germline V gene lookup returns CDR1 SGHNT and CDR2 YYREEE (reference sequence). V was trimmed by 0 bases and J by 1 base, leaving 4 bases between them. The CDR3 here is CASSLGTNTEAFF. The CDR3, as DNA: TGTGCCAGCAGCTTGGGTACGAACACTGAAGCTTTCTTT. The full variable domain, completed using reference TRBV5-4 and TRBJ1-1, is ETGVTQSPTHLIKTRGQQVTLRCSSQSGHNTVSWYQQALGQGPQFIFQYYREEENGRGNFPPRFSGLQFPNYSSELNVNALELDDSALYLCASSLGTNTEAFFGQGTRLTVV.

The genes are TRBV28 and TRBJ2-7; the D call may be TRBD1 or TRBD2 (5 bases each). V lost 4 bases to trimming and J lost 4 bases, with 11 bases between them. The CDR3 runs 13 residues. Germline lookup yields CDR1 MDHEN and CDR2 SYDVKM. The CDR3 loop is CASSSGTTYEQYF. DNA of the CDR3: TGTGCCAGCAGTTCCGGGACGACTTACGAGCAGTACTTC.

The chain employs TRBV27 and TRBJ1-5, with D possibly TRBD1 on 6 matching bases. Germline CDR1 and CDR2: MNHEY and SMNVEV (reference sequence). This CDR3 contains 14 residues. The V end lost 10 bases, the J end lost 2 bases, and 15 bases lay between the germline ends. CDR3 DNA sequence: TGTGCCACCAGACCCAGACAGGGCAATCAGCCCCAGCATTTT. Translated: CATRPRQGNQPQHF.

The rearrangement joins TRBV19 to TRBJ1-5, with D perhaps TRBD1 (6 bases). The germline V gene encodes CDR1 LNHDA and CDR2 SQIVND (reference sequence). The CDR3 has 17 residues. The ends were cut back, 3 bases at V and 1 base at J, with 16 bases in the middle. DNA of the CDR3: TGTGCCAGTAGTATTACCGGACAGAAGGGGAGCAATCAGCCCCAGCATTTT. Its translation is CASSITGQKGSNQPQHF.

The V gene is TRBV5-5, the J gene TRBJ2-5; D is perhaps TRBD1 (6 bases). V was pared by 3 bases and J by 1 base, with 13 bases between. Germline V CDR1 and CDR2: SGHKS, YYEKEE (reference sequence). The CDR3 contains 15 residues. The CDR3 DNA sequence: TGTGCCAGCAGCTGGTTTACAGGGATCCAAGAGACCCAGTACTTC. It yields the protein CASSWFTGIQETQYF.

This chain joins TRBV2 and TRBJ1-6, with 9 bases identical to TRBD1. This CDR3 spans 15 amino acids. Trimming at V came to 1 base and at J to 8 bases, leaving 3 bases not matched to a gene. Germline values: CDR1 SNHLY, CDR2 FYNNEI. The CDR3 reads CASSEGTGVYSPLHF. CDR3 bases: TGTGCCAGCAGTGAAGGGACAGGGGTATATTCACCCCTCCACTTT.

V is TRBV27 and J is TRBJ1-2, with a tentative D call TRBD1 (5 bases). Deletions cut 7 bases from V and 7 bases from J, with 19 bases between. In germline, CDR1 is MNHEY, CDR2 SMNVEV (reference sequence). The CDR3 is 14 amino acids. The CDR3 protein is CASTPRGGTGGYTF. CDR3 bases: TGTGCCAGCACCCCCCGCGGCGGGACTGGTGGCTACACCTTC.

This clone showed up just once. The chain links TRBV5-1 to TRBJ2-6; possible D gene TRBD1, 5 bases. CDR1 and CDR2 from the germline V gene are SGHRS and YFSETQ. The length of the CDR3 is 17 residues. Trimming removed 0 bases at V and 0 bases at J, with 10 bases between. CDR3 in amino acids: CASSLVGEGSGANVLTF. CDR3 nucleotides: TGCGCCAGCAGCTTGGTAGGGGAAGGCTCTGGGGCCAACGTCCTGACTTTC.